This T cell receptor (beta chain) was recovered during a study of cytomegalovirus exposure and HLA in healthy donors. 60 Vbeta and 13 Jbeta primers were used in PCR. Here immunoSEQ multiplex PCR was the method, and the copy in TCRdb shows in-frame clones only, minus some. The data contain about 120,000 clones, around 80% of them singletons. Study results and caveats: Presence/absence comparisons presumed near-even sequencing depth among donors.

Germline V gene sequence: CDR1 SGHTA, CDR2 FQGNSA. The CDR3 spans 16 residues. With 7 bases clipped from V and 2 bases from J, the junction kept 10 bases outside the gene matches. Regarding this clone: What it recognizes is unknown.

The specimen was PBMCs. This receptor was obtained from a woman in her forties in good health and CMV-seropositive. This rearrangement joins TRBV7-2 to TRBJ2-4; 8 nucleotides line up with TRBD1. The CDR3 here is CASTDSDRVTKNIQYF. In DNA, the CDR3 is TGTGCCAGCACCGACTCGGACAGGGTGACCAAAAACATTCAGTACTTC.